The next 17 T cell receptor beta chains were all read from a single sample in a study of blood T cell repertoires in COVID-19 (dated by TCRdb to the early 2020s). Preparation of the library involved the immunoSEQ multiplex PCR assay. TCRdb took this table from immuneACCESS and kept in-frame rearrangements with V and J called. Such tables lack part of the clones; where checked against another copy, unresolved V genes explain under half of the gap, and the rest is unexplained. For this sample there are roughly 330,000 clones; roughly 82% appear just once. The top ten clones comprise 1.5% to 2% of the sample. The sequencing sample was made of peripheral blood. These receptors originate from a woman aged 45-60 years with acute or convalescent COVID-19.

J is TRBJ2-7 and V is TRBV6-6, with TRBD1 identical over 9 bases. Unmatched junction bases numbered 6, after V lost 7 bases and J lost 2 bases. CDR1 MNHNY and CDR2 SVGAGI come from the germline V gene (reference sequence). This CDR3 comprises 14 residues. The CDR3 region has the DNA TGTGCCAGCAAAATGGGACAGGGAACCTACGAGCAGTACTTC. It encodes CASKMGQGTYEQYF.

The rearrangement joins TRBV9 to TRBJ1-2; the D is unclear. CDR1 SGDLS and CDR2 YYNGEE come from the germline V gene. Trimming shortened V by 0 bases and J by 3 bases, and 9 bases separated the two germline ends. The CDR3 runs 14 residues. In DNA, the CDR3 is TGTGCCAGCAGCGTAGCTTGGGAGGACTATGGCTACACCTTC. Translated: CASSVAWEDYGYTF. Combining the CDR3 with reference TRBV9 and TRBJ1-2 gives the whole variable domain DSGVTQTPKHLITATGQRVTLRCSPRSGDLSVYWYQQSLDQGLQFLIQYYNGEERAKGNILERFSAQQFPDLHSELNLSSLELGDSALYFCASSVAWEDYGYTFGSGTRLTVV.

The CDR3 DNA sequence: TGTGCCAGCAGCTTACGGCGTGGAGGGCCCGTGACAGATACGCAGTATTTT. Amino acids: CASSLRRGGPVTDTQYF. The chain has TRBV7-3 and TRBJ2-3; D may be TRBD2 (6 bases). CDR3 size: 17 residues. The V gene's germline CDR1 is SGHTA and CDR2 FQGTGA. V lost 2 bases and J lost 3, with 18 bases in between.

V and J are TRBV7-2 and TRBJ1-2; 7 bases map to TRBD1. CDR1 and CDR2 from the germline V gene are SGHTA and FQGNSA. Trimming removed 8 bases from V and 1 base from J; junction bases left unmatched: 7. CDR3 length: 14 amino acids. The CDR3 region is CASVRDRNNYGYTF. The DNA of the CDR3 is TGTGCCAGCGTACGGGACAGAAATAACTATGGCTACACCTTC.

V gene TRBV11-2 combines with J gene TRBJ1-2; D might be TRBD1 (6 bases). Trimming cost V 2 bases and J 4 bases, with 8 bases left between them. Germline V CDR1 and CDR2: SGHAT, FQNNGV. The CDR3 totals 13 residues. The CDR3 here is CASSLRQAYGYTF. DNA for the CDR3: TGTGCCAGCAGCTTAAGACAGGCCTATGGCTACACCTTC.

The chain links TRBV5-1 to TRBJ2-2; 7 positions agree with TRBD1. The germline CDR1 and CDR2 sequences are SGHRS and YFSETQ. The CDR3 has 18 residues. The junction had 17 bases not matched to a gene; V was cut back by 5 bases and J by 4 bases. The CDR3 DNA reads TGCGCCAGCAGTTTCTTTCGGAGACAGGGAAGGATCACCGGGGAGCTGTTTTTT. This translates into CASSFFRRQGRITGELFF.

This clone was seen only a few times. The chain carries TRBV7-8 and TRBJ2-2; weak D call: TRBD2 (6 bases). Between the trimmed V and J ends, which lost 4 bases and 6 bases, there was a span of 12 bases. CDR1 is SGHVS and CDR2 is FQNEAQ in the germline V gene. The CDR3 consists of 14 residues. The CDR3, as DNA: TGTGCCAGCAGCTCCGGACTAAGCGCCGGGGAGCTGTTTTTT. Amino acids: CASSSGLSAGELFF. Based on the CDR3 plus reference TRBV7-8 and TRBJ2-2, the full variable domain is GAGVSQSPRYKVAKRGQDVALRCDPISGHVSLFWYQQALGQGPEFLTYFQNEAQLDKSGLPSDRFFAERPEGSVSTLKIQRTQQEDSAVYLCASSSGLSAGELFFGEGSRLTVL.

The CDR3 nucleotides are TGTGCCAGCAGTTTATCGGGGATGCCGGGACTAGCGGGAGGGCAGTACTTC. Translation: CASSLSGMPGLAGGQYF. This chain connects TRBV27 to TRBJ2-7; 15 nucleotides agree with TRBD2. Germline CDR1 is MNHEY and CDR2 is SMNVEV (reference sequence). V gave up 0 bases and J gave up 9 bases; unmatched junction bases: 9. CDR3 length equals 17 residues.

This chain joins TRBV11-3 and TRBJ2-1; no definite D call. CDR1 SGHNT and CDR2 YENEEA come from the germline V gene. V shed 2 bases and J shed 7 bases, with 12 bases lying between them. There are 14 residues in the CDR3. The CDR3 reads CASSLSDSLNEQFF. The CDR3 nucleotides read TGTGCCAGCAGCTTAAGTGACTCCCTAAATGAGCAGTTCTTC.

This clone turned up a few times. The CDR3 protein is CASSIPGTGNQPQHF. In DNA, the CDR3 is TGTGCCAGTAGTATCCCCGGGACAGGGAATCAGCCCCAGCATTTT. V and J are TRBV19 and TRBJ1-5; 9 nucleotides match TRBD1. There are 15 residues in the CDR3. Germline lookup yields CDR1 LNHDA and CDR2 SQIVND (reference sequence). J lost 4 bases, V lost 3 bases, and 4 bases had no gene match.

As DNA, the CDR3 is TGTGCCAGCAGCCAACAGACGGGAGAAGACGAGCAGTACTTC. It yields the protein CASSQQTGEDEQYF. The chain has TRBV4-2 and TRBJ2-7, with a possible D match to TRBD2 (6 bases). From germline, CDR1 is LGHNA and CDR2 YNFKEQ. CDR3 length equals 14 residues. V shed 2 bases and J shed 5 bases, with 13 bases lying between them.

This sequence joins TRBV16 and TRBJ2-1; 9 nucleotides agree with TRBD2. The CDR3 consists of 17 residues. With 0 bases clipped from V and 5 bases from J, the junction kept 8 bases outside the gene matches. Germline assignment: CDR1 KGHSY and CDR2 FQNENV. Here the CDR3 reads CASSQSQASGDHNEQFF. The CDR3 DNA follows: TGTGCCAGCAGCCAATCTCAGGCTAGCGGGGACCACAATGAGCAGTTCTTC.

The chain links TRBV7-2 to TRBJ1-6, with TRBD1 matching over 9 bases. Germline CDR1 SGHTA, CDR2 FQGNSA. After removal of 1 base from V and 7 bases from J, the junction contained 2 bases not matched to a gene. The length of the CDR3 is 15 residues. The CDR3 loop is CASSLVGQGNSPLHF. DNA of the CDR3: TGTGCCAGCAGCTTAGTCGGACAGGGGAATTCACCCCTCCACTTT.

This clone was observed a few times. The rearrangement links TRBV10-3 to TRBJ2-3; 9 bases line up with TRBD1. Germline V gene data show CDR1 as ENHRY and CDR2 as SYGVKD. The CDR3 length is 17 residues. V was pared by 5 bases and J by 4 bases, with 13 bases of the junction left unmatched. In nucleotides, the CDR3 is TGTGCCATCAGTCCACAGGGGGCGGGTGAATCGTCAGATACGCAGTATTTT. This gives the protein CAISPQGAGESSDTQYF.

The chain employs TRBV28 and TRBJ2-7, with 9 bases matching TRBD2. J lost 1 base, V lost 1 base, and 5 bases had no gene match. Looked up from germline, CDR1 is MDHEN and CDR2 is SYDVKM. The CDR3 covers 16 residues. The CDR3 here is CASSLSPAGGSYEQYF. The CDR3 DNA reads as TGTGCCAGCAGTTTATCCCCCGCGGGAGGGTCCTACGAGCAGTACTTC.

The chain recombines TRBV5-1 with TRBJ1-1; no clear D. The CDR3 is made up of 15 amino acids. The germline gives CDR1 SGHRS, CDR2 YFSETQ. Trimming left V 0 bases short and J 0 bases short, with 9 bases between. The CDR3 sequence is CASSLAGPMNTEAFF. In DNA, the CDR3 is TGCGCCAGCAGCTTGGCCGGTCCGATGAACACTGAAGCTTTCTTT.

The chain is built from TRBV6-6 and TRBJ2-5; 8 bases are a match to TRBD2. The CDR3 contains 16 residues. V shed 7 bases and J 6 bases; nucleotides not matched to a gene: 16. Germline CDR1 and CDR2: MNHNY and SVGAGI (reference sequence). In DNA, the CDR3 is TGTGCCAGCAAAAAAGGCACTAGCGGTTCTCCGCAGACCCAGTACTTC. This translates into CASKKGTSGSPQTQYF.